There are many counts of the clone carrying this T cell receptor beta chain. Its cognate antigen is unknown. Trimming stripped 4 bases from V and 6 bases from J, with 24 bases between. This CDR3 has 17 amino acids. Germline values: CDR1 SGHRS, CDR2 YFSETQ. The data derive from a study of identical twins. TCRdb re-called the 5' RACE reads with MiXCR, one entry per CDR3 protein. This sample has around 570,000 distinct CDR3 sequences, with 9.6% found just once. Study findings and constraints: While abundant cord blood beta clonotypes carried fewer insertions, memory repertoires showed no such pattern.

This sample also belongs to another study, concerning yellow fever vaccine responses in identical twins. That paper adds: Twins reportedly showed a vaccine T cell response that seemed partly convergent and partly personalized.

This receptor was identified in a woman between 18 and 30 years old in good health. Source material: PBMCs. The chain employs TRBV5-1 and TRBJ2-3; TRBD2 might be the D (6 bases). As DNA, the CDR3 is TGCGCCAGCAGCCCCGACGGGGGAGGCCCCGTGGAGGATACGCAGTATTTT. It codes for CASSPDGGGPVEDTQYF.